Listed below are T cell receptor beta chains from one sample, sequenced in a study of T cell repertoires in ileal Crohn's disease. TCRdb's copy holds only in-frame clones and misses some; the assay was immunoSEQ multiplex PCR. The sample includes roughly 62,000 clones, roughly nine tenths of them seen just once. Sequenced: ileal tissue. These TCRs come from an adult with Crohn's disease. Both conserved end residues are part of each CDR3. The D gene is left open where the match is weak. The listing skips clone size in some rows; elsewhere it reads once, few, many or a size class.

V,size,length,D,J,CDR3,DNA
TRBV7-8,-,14,-,TRBJ2-1,CASSLGTSYNEQFF,TGTGCCAGCAGCTTAGGGACATCCTACAATGAGCAGTTCTTC
TRBV28,-,16,-,TRBJ1-1,CASSLGGATQYTEAFF,TGTGCCAGCAGTTTAGGTGGGGCCACGCAGTACACTGAAGCTTTCTTT
TRBV18,-,16,-,TRBJ2-2,CASSPPGHTNTGELFF,TGTGCCAGCTCACCACCGGGACATACTAACACCGGGGAGCTGTTTTTT
TRBV11-1,once,18,TRBD1,TRBJ2-6,CASSHLQGEFSGANVLTF,TGTGCCAGCAGCCACTTACAGGGGGAATTCTCTGGGGCCAACGTCCTGACTTTC
TRBV28,-,13,TRBD1,TRBJ2-7,CASSLTGLYEQYF,TGTGCCAGCAGTTTGACAGGGCTTTACGAGCAGTACTTC
TRBV28,-,18,TRBD1,TRBJ1-2,CASSSLFPGQGPDYGYTF,TGTGCCAGCAGTTCTCTTTTCCCGGGACAGGGCCCGGACTATGGCTACACCTTC
TRBV11-3,-,13,-,TRBJ1-1,CASSFASDTEAFF,TGTGCCAGCAGCTTTGCTTCGGACACTGAAGCTTTCTTT
TRBV7-8,-,15,-,TRBJ1-5,CASSLASGNNQPQHF,TGTGCCAGCAGCTTAGCGTCGGGGAACAATCAGCCCCAGCATTTT
TRBV28,-,13,TRBD2,TRBJ2-1,CASKSGGAGEQFF,TGTGCCAGTAAAAGCGGGGGGGCCGGTGAGCAGTTCTTC
TRBV6-6,-,16,TRBD1,TRBJ1-3,CASSYTGGFSGNTIYF,TGTGCCAGCAGTTATACAGGGGGCTTTTCTGGAAACACCATATATTTT
TRBV7-2,-,14,-,TRBJ1-5,CASSLSRDNQPQHF,TGTGCCAGCAGCTTATCCAGGGATAATCAGCCCCAGCATTTT